One sample yielded the 28 T cell receptor beta chains listed below, sequenced in a study of preoperative IRX-2 immunotherapy in early breast cancer. Noted treatment: preoperative locoregional IRX-2 cytokine immunotherapy. Assay used: immunoSEQ multiplex PCR; TCRdb lists only in-frame clones, some missing. The table lists 40,000 or so clones, approximately 94% of them singletons. Sequencing was performed on tumor tissue, taken after IRX-2 immunotherapy. These receptors came from a human donor with breast cancer.

The chain links TRBV19 to TRBJ2-7, with 11 bases lining up with TRBD2. Germline trimming cut 6 bases from V and 2 bases from J; bases unmatched to any gene: 9. Germline CDR1 reads LNHDA; CDR2 reads SQIVND (reference sequence). The CDR3 runs 16 residues. The CDR3 is CASSRTLAGGTYEQYF. Written as DNA, the CDR3 is TGTGCCAGTAGCAGAACCCTAGCGGGAGGTACCTACGAGCAGTACTTC.

This chain uses TRBV27 with TRBJ2-1, with 14 bases matching TRBD2. The CDR3 is 17 amino acids. Looked up from germline, CDR1 is MNHEY and CDR2 is SMNVEV (reference sequence). V trimming: 5 bases; J trimming: 8 bases; junction bases outside the gene matches: 11. CDR3 residues: CASSTPRLAGGPDEQFF. The CDR3, as DNA: TGTGCCAGCAGTACCCCCCGACTAGCGGGGGGGCCGGATGAGCAGTTCTTC.

V gene TRBV5-6 combines with J gene TRBJ1-6; unclear D gene. This CDR3 comprises 14 residues. CDR1 is SGHDT and CDR2 is YYEEEE in the germline V gene. The V end lost 2 bases, the J end lost 3 bases, and 6 bases lay between the germline ends. DNA of the CDR3: TGTGCCAGCAGCTTATTACACTATAATTCACCCCTCCACTTT. Protein sequence: CASSLLHYNSPLHF.

This chain links TRBV19 with TRBJ1-2; 9 bases are a match to TRBD1. V shed 9 bases and J 5 bases; nucleotides not matched to a gene: 4. Germline V gives CDR1 LNHDA, CDR2 SQIVND (reference sequence). The CDR3 runs 12 residues. The CDR3 DNA follows: TGTGCCAGAACGACAGGGGGGTATGGCTACACCTTC. Amino acid sequence: CARTTGGYGYTF.

The rearrangement links TRBV7-8 to TRBJ2-7; 8 positions match TRBD1. Germline V gene data show CDR1 as SGHVS and CDR2 as FQNEAQ. The CDR3 is 14 residues long. V lost 3 bases and J lost 4; bases outside the gene matches: 5. The DNA of the CDR3 is TGTGCCAGCAGCTTCTGGACAGGGCCTTACGAGCAGTACTTC. It encodes CASSFWTGPYEQYF.

This rearrangement joins TRBV27 to TRBJ2-1; 8 bases are a match to TRBD2. The length of the CDR3 is 14 residues. Germline V lookup: CDR1 MNHEY, CDR2 SMNVEV (reference sequence). The V gene end was trimmed by 6 bases and the J gene end by 6 bases; junction bases not matched to a gene: 7. The CDR3 is CASRGTGGLNEQFF. The CDR3 DNA reads TGTGCCAGCAGGGGAACGGGGGGGCTCAATGAGCAGTTCTTC.

This clone came up once. The chain employs TRBV7-7 and TRBJ2-2; D unresolved. Germline assignment: CDR1 SSHAT and CDR2 FNYEAQ (reference sequence). V lost 3 bases and J 1 base, leaving 9 bases between the germline ends. The CDR3 loop spans 15 amino acids. The CDR3 spells CASSLGSGNTGELFF. DNA for the CDR3: TGTGCCAGCAGCTTGGGCAGTGGGAACACCGGGGAGCTGTTTTTT.

The DNA of the CDR3 is TGTGCCAGCAGCAAAGTAGCGGGAGTTTACTACGAGCAGTACTTC. Amino acids: CASSKVAGVYYEQYF. The chain carries TRBV21-1 and TRBJ2-7; the table's D gene call, TRBD2, was not cross checked with the DNA. TRBV21-1 is a pseudogene. CDR3 length: 15 residues.

The rearrangement joins TRBV29-1 to TRBJ1-2; D not certain. The germline gives CDR1 SQVTM, CDR2 ANQGSEA. The CDR3 is 12 amino acids. Trimming removed 3 bases at V and 4 bases at J, with 9 bases between. CDR3 nucleotide sequence: TGCAGCGTTGAGGGCTGGGGCTATGGCTACACCTTC. It codes for CSVEGWGYGYTF. Full variable domain (rest looked up from reference TRBV29-1 and TRBJ1-2): SAVISQKPSRDICQRGTSLTIQCQVDSQVTMMFWYRQQPGQSLTLIATANQGSEATYESGFVIDKFPISRPNLTFSTLTVSNMSPEDSSIYLCSVEGWGYGYTFGSGTRLTVV.

The rearrangement uses TRBV25-1 and TRBJ1-1, with no clear D. Germline V lookup: CDR1 MGHDK, CDR2 SYGVNS. V dropped 5 bases and J dropped 1 base, with 2 bases sitting between them. CDR3 length equals 11 residues. The CDR3, as DNA: TGTGCCAGCAGTACGAACACTGAAGCTTTCTTT. Translation: CASSTNTEAFF.

The chain has TRBV6-4 and TRBJ1-6; D perhaps matches TRBD1 (5 bases). From germline, CDR1 is MRHNA and CDR2 SNTAGT. The CDR3 has 13 amino acids. Trimming took 4 bases from V and 5 from J, leaving 6 bases between them. CDR3 amino acids: CASSVQDNSPLHF. The CDR3 DNA reads TGTGCCAGCAGTGTACAGGATAATTCACCCCTCCACTTT.

The genes are TRBV7-9 and TRBJ2-3; 7 bases are a match to TRBD1. V dropped 4 bases and J dropped 0; count of bases not matched to a gene: 4. The CDR3 is 15 amino acids. Germline V CDR1 and CDR2: SEHNR, FQNEAQ (reference sequence). Here the CDR3 reads CASSSGTESTDTQYF. CDR3 DNA sequence: TGTGCCAGCAGCTCCGGGACAGAGAGCACAGATACGCAGTATTTT.

The V and J genes are TRBV25-1 and TRBJ2-2; D remains unclear. The CDR3 runs to 13 residues. Germline V CDR1 and CDR2: MGHDK, SYGVNS. V shed 5 bases and J shed 6 bases, with 10 bases lying between them. The CDR3 reads CASSPPESGELFF. DNA of the CDR3: TGTGCCAGCAGTCCCCCCGAGTCCGGGGAGCTGTTTTTT.

The J gene is TRBJ2-7, the V gene TRBV7-8, with D possibly matching TRBD2 (6 bases). The CDR3 loop spans 16 amino acids. V was trimmed by 5 bases and J by 1 base, leaving 18 bases between them. Germline V gives CDR1 SGHVS, CDR2 FQNEAQ. The CDR3 loop reads CASSGGPGRESYEQYF. The CDR3 DNA reads TGTGCCAGCAGCGGGGGTCCTGGGCGGGAATCCTACGAGCAGTACTTC.

The CDR3 nucleotides read TGTGCCAGTAGTCCTGGGCCAGGCTACGAGCAGTACTTC. Protein sequence: CASSPGPGYEQYF. This chain links TRBV19 with TRBJ2-7; D gene ambiguous. The CDR3 is made up of 13 amino acids. V lost 5 bases and J 3 bases, leaving 11 bases between the germline ends. CDR1 is LNHDA, CDR2 SQIVND, per germline (reference sequence).

The gene calls are TRBV5-1 and TRBJ1-1; D is unresolved. Germline CDR1 is SGHRS and CDR2 is YFSETQ. CDR3 length: 13 residues. V was trimmed by 1 base and J by 2 bases, leaving 6 bases between them. CDR3 DNA: TGCGCCAGCAGCTTGACAGACAACACTGAAGCTTTCTTT. Its protein product is CASSLTDNTEAFF.

This chain connects TRBV10-3 to TRBJ1-1, with D hard to call. The CDR3 contains 14 residues. V lost 5 bases, J lost 3 bases, and 13 bases lay in between. CDR1 is ENHRY and CDR2 is SYGVKD in the germline V gene. The CDR3 here is CAISKAFRDTEAFF. The CDR3, as DNA: TGTGCCATCAGTAAGGCCTTCCGGGACACTGAAGCTTTCTTT.

V gene TRBV5-6 combines with J gene TRBJ2-1, with no clear D. The V end lost 4 bases, the J end lost 10 bases, and 12 bases lay between the germline ends. CDR3 length equals 12 residues. Germline CDR1 SGHDT, CDR2 YYEEEE. The CDR3, as DNA: TGTGCCAGCAGCCCAAGCGATTTGGAGCAGTTCTTC. It yields the protein CASSPSDLEQFF.

The chain links TRBV15 to TRBJ1-3, with unresolved D. Germline loops: CDR1 LNHNV, CDR2 YYDKDF (reference sequence). Trimming shortened V by 0 bases and J by 1 base, and 7 bases separated the two germline ends. The CDR3 totals 15 residues. The CDR3 coding sequence is TGTGCCACCAGCAGAGAGGCGAATTCTGGAAACACCATATATTTT. This gives the protein CATSREANSGNTIYF.

The rearrangement joins TRBV9 to TRBJ2-7; 9 bases are shared with TRBD2. V lost 2 bases to trimming and J lost 3 bases; unmatched junction nucleotides: 6. Looked up from germline, CDR1 is SGDLS and CDR2 is YYNGEE. The length of the CDR3 is 15 residues. CDR3 sequence (DNA): TGTGCCAGCAGCGTTAGAGCGGGAGGTCGCTACGAGCAGTACTTC. It codes for CASSVRAGGRYEQYF.

The rearrangement uses TRBV9 and TRBJ2-3, with 8 bases that match TRBD1. This CDR3 comprises 16 residues. Looked up from germline, CDR1 is SGDLS and CDR2 is YYNGEE. Trimming at V came to 4 bases and at J to 5 bases, leaving 12 bases not matched to a gene. The CDR3 spells CASSPPTDRVGDTQYF. CDR3 bases: TGTGCCAGCAGCCCCCCCACGGACAGGGTAGGAGATACGCAGTATTTT.

This rearrangement joins TRBV5-6 to TRBJ1-5; 8 bases fit TRBD1. Looked up from germline, CDR1 is SGHDT and CDR2 is YYEEEE. V shed 5 bases, J shed 7 bases, and the junction held 5 bases outside the gene matches. This CDR3 spans 13 amino acids. The CDR3 DNA reads as TGTGCCAGCAGGAGACAGGGGCGACAGCCCCAGCATTTT. Protein product: CASRRQGRQPQHF.

The J gene is TRBJ2-7, the V gene TRBV18; D is uncertain. From germline, CDR1 is KGHSH and CDR2 LQKENI. The CDR3 runs to 13 residues. Trimming left V 2 bases short and J 0 bases short, with 5 bases between. CDR3 nucleotide sequence: TGTGCCAGCTCACCATCGGGCTCCTACGAGCAGTACTTC. Protein: CASSPSGSYEQYF.

The chain uses TRBV4-3 and TRBJ2-1, with 11 bases lining up with TRBD2. Germline V gene sequence: CDR1 LGHNA, CDR2 YSLEER. Losses at the gene ends were 3 bases for V and 6 bases for J; bases not matched to a gene: 7. CDR3 length: 16 residues. The CDR3 region has the DNA TGCGCCAGCAGCCATTCTAGCGGGGGGTCGGGCAATGAGCAGTTCTTC. As protein: CASSHSSGGSGNEQFF.

This chain uses TRBV28 with TRBJ1-2; tentatively, D is TRBD1 (6 bases). V was pared by 7 bases and J by 7 bases, with 16 bases between. This CDR3 is 13 amino acids long. CDR1 is MDHEN, CDR2 SYDVKM, per germline. The CDR3 bases are TGTGCCAGCACCCAGACAGGCCTCAGTGGCTACACCTTC. Protein sequence: CASTQTGLSGYTF.

The CDR3, as DNA: TGCGCCAGCAGCACCGAAGGGGATACGCAGTATTTT. Translated, it gives CASSTEGDTQYF. The V and J genes are TRBV5-1 and TRBJ2-3; D gene unclear. Looked up from germline, CDR1 is SGHRS and CDR2 is YFSETQ. V shed 4 bases and J shed 6 bases, with 9 bases lying between them. The CDR3 spans 12 residues.

The genes are TRBV19 and TRBJ1-1; no definite D call. The V gene lost 5 bases and the J gene lost 1 base, with 8 bases spanning the gap. Germline CDR1 is LNHDA and CDR2 is SQIVND (reference sequence). The CDR3 length is 13 residues. The chain's CDR3 is CASSFVANTEAFF. The CDR3 DNA sequence: TGTGCCAGTAGTTTCGTGGCGAACACTGAAGCTTTCTTT.

CDR3 DNA: TGTGCCAGCAGACTCTCAGGGGAAGGGAGATTGCTCAACACTGAAGCTTTCTTT. It is translated as CASRLSGEGRLLNTEAFF. The chain joins TRBV27 to TRBJ1-1; perhaps TRBD1 as D (6 bases). Germline V gene lookup returns CDR1 MNHEY and CDR2 SMNVEV (reference sequence). V was cut by 6 bases and J by 2 bases, with 25 bases left in between. The CDR3 totals 18 residues.